One and the same sample provided the 26 T cell receptor beta chains below, sequenced in a study of blood T cell repertoires in COVID-19. Generated by immunoSEQ multiplex PCR, the TCRdb table keeps only in-frame clones and is missing some. The sample includes more than 140,000 clones, almost 90% seen only once; the top ten take over 1.5%. Sequenced: peripheral blood. Receptor source: a woman aged 55-69 years with acute or convalescent COVID-19.

The chain joins TRBV2 to TRBJ1-3; the match to TRBD1 covers 8 bases. CDR3 length: 16 amino acids. Per germline, CDR1 SNHLY and CDR2 FYNNEI. J was trimmed by 0 bases and V by 7 bases; bases with no gene match: 8. The CDR3 sequence is CASKGTGLLSGNTIYF. CDR3 nucleotide sequence: TGTGCCAGCAAGGGGACAGGCCTCCTCTCTGGAAACACCATATATTTT.

The chain carries TRBV18 and TRBJ2-7, with 7 bases that match TRBD1. The CDR3 runs to 13 residues. The trim removed 0 bases at V and 5 bases at J, leaving 1 base unmatched. Germline V gives CDR1 KGHSH, CDR2 LQKENI. The CDR3 region is CASSPPGQNEQYF. Here the CDR3 DNA reads TGTGCCAGCTCACCACCGGGACAGAACGAGCAGTACTTC.

J is TRBJ1-5 and V is TRBV19; TRBD1 is a possible D gene (5 bases). The germline gives CDR1 LNHDA, CDR2 SQIVND (reference sequence). Trimming pared 7 bases from V and 3 bases from J, leaving 16 bases between. The CDR3 covers 15 residues. CDR3 loop: CASNLGNRINQPQHF. CDR3 DNA sequence: TGTGCCAGTAACCTGGGGAACAGGATCAATCAGCCCCAGCATTTT.

V is TRBV4-3 and J is TRBJ2-1; D gene unclear. The germline CDR1 and CDR2 sequences are LGHNA and YSLEER. There are 16 residues in the CDR3. V was clipped by 1 base and J by 5 bases, with 15 bases between them. CDR3 sequence reads: CASSQGLQWPNNEQFF. DNA of the CDR3: TGCGCCAGCAGCCAAGGCCTGCAGTGGCCGAACAATGAGCAGTTCTTC.

This chain uses TRBV2 with TRBJ1-5; no definite D call. Germline V gene sequence: CDR1 SNHLY, CDR2 FYNNEI. CDR3 length: 15 residues. V was pared by 7 bases and J by 1 base, with 14 bases between. This CDR3 is CASKGADGSNQPQHF. As DNA, the CDR3 is TGTGCCAGCAAGGGAGCTGACGGGAGCAATCAGCCCCAGCATTTT.

The V and J genes are TRBV28 and TRBJ1-1; 10 bases agree with TRBD1. The CDR3 covers 15 residues. The trim removed 2 bases at V and 7 bases at J, leaving 7 bases unmatched. Germline V lookup: CDR1 MDHEN, CDR2 SYDVKM. CDR3 amino acids: CASSLGTGVQDEAFF. CDR3 nucleotides: TGTGCCAGCAGTTTAGGGACAGGGGTTCAGGATGAAGCTTTCTTT.

This clone was observed a single time. The chain has TRBV7-3 and TRBJ2-3; possibly TRBD1 for D (5 bases). Germline CDR1 reads SGHTA; CDR2 reads FQGTGA. The V end lost 5 bases, the J end lost 3 bases, and 9 bases lay between the germline ends. The CDR3 contains 13 residues. The CDR3, as DNA: TGTGCCAGCAGCCCTCAGGGAACAGATACGCAGTATTTT. This sequence encodes CASSPQGTDTQYF.

The V call is TRBV6-5, the J call TRBJ2-7, with D perhaps matching TRBD2 (6 bases). Germline CDR1 MNHEY, CDR2 SVGAGI. The length of the CDR3 is 14 residues. Trimming removed 0 bases at V and 3 bases at J, with 9 bases between. CDR3 protein: CASSYSRRDYEQYF. For the CDR3, the DNA is TGTGCCAGCAGTTACTCGAGGCGGGACTACGAGCAGTACTTC.

This chain joins TRBV24-1 and TRBJ1-5; tentative D call: TRBD1 (5 bases). This CDR3 is 16 amino acids long. The germline V gene has CDR1 KGHDR and CDR2 SFDVKD. V lost 4 bases, J lost 5 bases, and 17 bases lay in between. The CDR3 spells CATSDPTPGRDQPQHF. The CDR3 DNA reads TGTGCCACCAGTGACCCGACACCGGGCAGGGATCAGCCCCAGCATTTT.

The rearrangement uses TRBV30 and TRBJ1-6, with no clear D. The CDR3 length is 12 residues. Germline V gene data show CDR1 as GTSNPN and CDR2 as SVGIG (reference sequence). Trimming took 3 bases from V and 10 from J, leaving 10 bases between them. The CDR3: CAWSLYSSPLHF. The CDR3 nucleotides are TGTGCCTGGAGCCTGTACAGCTCACCCCTCCACTTT.

V gene TRBV18 combines with J gene TRBJ1-1; 8 bases fit TRBD1. Per the germline V gene, CDR1 is KGHSH and CDR2 is LQKENI. The ends lost 2 bases at V and 3 bases at J; junction bases unmatched: 14. The length of the CDR3 is 18 residues. The CDR3 here is CASSPFDRGMIKDTEAFF. In nucleotides, the CDR3 is TGTGCCAGCTCACCATTCGACAGGGGTATGATTAAGGACACTGAAGCTTTCTTT.

The chain joins TRBV30 to TRBJ1-3; no clear D gene. This CDR3 is built from 15 residues. Germline assignment: CDR1 GTSNPN and CDR2 SVGIG (reference sequence). V lost 0 bases to trimming and J lost 4 bases, with 13 bases between them. This CDR3 reads CAWSVPGKEGNTIYF. Here the CDR3 DNA reads TGTGCCTGGAGTGTACCCGGGAAGGAAGGAAACACCATATATTTT.

This clone was seen more than once but under ten times. V usage is TRBV5-1 and J usage is TRBJ1-1; D remains unclear. The CDR3 sequence is 14 residues long. Germline CDR1 is SGHRS and CDR2 is YFSETQ. V was shortened by 0 bases and J by 6 bases, with 12 bases between the two germline ends. The CDR3 DNA sequence: TGCGCCAGCAGCTTGGATGACAATATCCCTGAAGCTTTCTTT. Protein sequence: CASSLDDNIPEAFF.

The chain employs TRBV4-2 and TRBJ2-7; a weak D match, TRBD2 (5 bases). This CDR3 spans 14 amino acids. V dropped 1 base and J dropped 2 bases, with 9 bases sitting between them. In germline, CDR1 is LGHNA, CDR2 YNFKEQ. CDR3 nucleotide sequence: TGTGCCAGCAGCCAAGTGGAGGATCCCTACGAGCAGTACTTC. Its translation is CASSQVEDPYEQYF.

The rearrangement joins TRBV3-1 (or the pseudogene TRBV3-2) to TRBJ2-6; D is unclear. CDR1 and CDR2 (germline): LGHDT, YNNKEL (reference sequence). This CDR3 comprises 14 residues. Trimming stripped 0 bases from V and 3 bases from J, with 3 bases between. The CDR3 reads CASSQDRGANVLTF. The CDR3, as DNA: TGTGCCAGCAGCCAAGATCGTGGGGCCAACGTCCTGACTTTC.

The V and J genes are TRBV2 and TRBJ1-1; TRBD1 aligns across 9 bases. V was clipped by 6 bases and J by 3 bases; unmatched bases: 5. CDR1 SNHLY and CDR2 FYNNEI come from the germline V gene. This CDR3 contains 14 residues. CDR3 amino acids: CASSRRQGDTEAFF. In DNA form, the CDR3 reads TGTGCCAGCAGCAGGAGACAGGGGGACACTGAAGCTTTCTTT.

The chain's CDR3 is CAWRTQGSSYNSPLHF. CDR3 DNA: TGTGCCTGGAGGACTCAAGGGAGCTCCTATAATTCACCCCTCCACTTT. The chain recombines TRBV30 with TRBJ1-6; D unresolved. V lost 3 bases, J lost 0 bases, and 12 bases lay in between. Germline lookup yields CDR1 GTSNPN and CDR2 SVGIG (reference sequence). The CDR3 is 16 residues long.

The chain couples TRBV7-2 to TRBJ2-5; D gene unclear. V lost 1 base, J lost 0 bases, and 9 bases lay in between. There are 15 residues in the CDR3. CDR1 is SGHTA and CDR2 is FQGNSA in the germline V gene. The CDR3 is CASSLGGGYQETQYF. As DNA, the CDR3 is TGTGCCAGCAGCTTAGGTGGCGGTTACCAAGAGACCCAGTACTTC. Using reference TRBV7-2 and TRBJ2-5 for the parts outside the CDR3, the full variable domain is GAGVSQSPSNKVTEKGKDVELRCDPISGHTALYWYRQSLGQGLEFLIYFQGNSAPDKSGLPSDRFSAERTGGSVSTLTIQRTQQEDSAVYLCASSLGGGYQETQYFGPGTRLLVL.

The chain has TRBV19 and TRBJ2-2, with 10 bases aligning to TRBD1. The CDR3 is 16 amino acids. Unmatched junction bases numbered 7, after V lost 5 bases and J lost 4 bases. Per germline, CDR1 LNHDA and CDR2 SQIVND (reference sequence). The DNA of the CDR3 is TGTGCCAGTAGTCCCCGGACAGGGGGATTCACCGGGGAGCTGTTTTTT. Protein product: CASSPRTGGFTGELFF.

On this clone itself: A read error may produce the germline difference seen at one junction end. The V and J genes are TRBV7-7 and TRBJ2-3; tentatively, D is TRBD1 (5 bases). This CDR3 has 17 amino acids. Germline loops: CDR1 SSHAT, CDR2 FNYEAQ (reference sequence). CDR3 amino acids: CASSLEGAAEGTDTQYF. In DNA form, the CDR3 reads TGTGCTAGCAGCTTAGAAGGGGCGGCCGAAGGCACAGATACGCAGTATTTT.

This clone appeared once. The rearrangement uses TRBV6-6 and TRBJ2-3, with 9 positions matching TRBD1. Germline V CDR1 and CDR2: MNHNY, SVGAGI (reference sequence). The J segment lost 4 bases and the V segment lost 6 bases, leaving 5 bases of the junction unmatched. This CDR3 is 14 amino acids long. The CDR3 nucleotides read TGTGCCAGCAGGGACGGACAGGGGCCAGATACGCAGTATTTT. Encoded protein: CASRDGQGPDTQYF.

J is TRBJ1-1 and V is TRBV7-3, with TRBD1 matching 9 bases. J was trimmed by 4 bases and V by 4 bases; bases with no gene match: 4. CDR1 and CDR2 (germline): SGHTA, FQGTGA. This CDR3 contains 14 residues. Here the CDR3 DNA reads TGTGCCAGCAGCTCTGACAGGGGGGCCACTGAAGCTTTCTTT. The encoded protein is CASSSDRGATEAFF.

V is TRBV6-1 and J is TRBJ2-7; 9 bases are shared with TRBD1. The V gene end was trimmed by 2 bases and the J gene end by 3 bases; junction bases not matched to a gene: 2. The CDR3 extends over 14 amino acids. The V gene's germline CDR1 is MNHNS and CDR2 SASEGT. The CDR3 bases are TGTGCCAGCAGTGAACGGGGACAGGGCTACGAGCAGTACTTC. As protein: CASSERGQGYEQYF.

The V and J genes are TRBV11-2 and TRBJ2-7; 9 bases agree with TRBD2. The junction had 6 bases not matched to a gene; V was cut back by 0 bases and J by 0 bases. This CDR3 contains 17 residues. Germline V gene lookup returns CDR1 SGHAT and CDR2 FQNNGV. The CDR3 sequence is CASSLDTLAGSSYEQYF. CDR3 DNA sequence: TGTGCCAGCAGCTTAGATACTCTAGCGGGAAGCTCCTACGAGCAGTACTTC.

This clone was picked up a small number of times. The rearrangement uses TRBV19 and TRBJ1-5; TRBD1 is a possible D gene (6 bases). Trimming cost V 6 bases and J 11 bases, with 17 bases left between them. Germline V gives CDR1 LNHDA, CDR2 SQIVND (reference sequence). The CDR3 runs 13 residues. This CDR3 is CASRNTGTAAQHF. The DNA for the CDR3 is TGTGCCAGTAGGAACACAGGGACGGCGGCCCAGCATTTT. Full variable domain (outside the CDR3, taken from reference TRBV19 and TRBJ1-5): DGGITQSPKYLFRKEGQNVTLSCEQNLNHDAMYWYRQDPGQGLRLIYYSQIVNDFQKGDIAEGYSVSREKKESFPLTVTSAQKNPTAFYLCASRNTGTAAQHFGDGTRLSIL.

CDR3 nucleotide sequence: TGTGCCAGCTCACTCGATCCGGGACTAGCGGGGAGACAAGAGACCCAGTACTTC. It yields the protein CASSLDPGLAGRQETQYF. The rearrangement uses TRBV18 and TRBJ2-5; 13 bases map to TRBD2. There are 18 residues in the CDR3. The V and J ends lost 4 bases and 2 bases, in that order; junction bases with no gene match: 10. Germline V gives CDR1 KGHSH, CDR2 LQKENI.